This T cell receptor beta chain was profiled in a study of blood T cell repertoires in COVID-19. With V trimmed by 3 bases and J by 6 bases, 8 bases remained unmatched. The germline V gene encodes CDR1 SGHRS and CDR2 YFSETQ. This CDR3 comprises 16 residues. In the original workflow: Nucleated cell counts were estimated from reference gene primer amplification. Clones were read by immunoSEQ multiplex PCR, and TCRdb kept only the in-frame ones, dropping some. From that table come the V and J calls and clone size; the DNA was used to work out D and trimming. The sample contains 200,000 to 300,000 clones, more than 75% of which appear only once. This clone occurred a few times.

This sequence was found in a woman aged 60 to 75 with active or convalescent COVID-19. Sequenced sample: peripheral blood. The V call is TRBV5-1, the J call TRBJ1-6; 8 positions match TRBD1. The CDR3: CASSSGSTGVNSPLHF. As DNA, the CDR3 is TGCGCCAGCAGCTCCGGCTCGACAGGGGTTAATTCACCCCTCCACTTT.